The 22 T cell receptor beta chains below come from one sample, sequenced in a study of T cell changes during pregnancy in multiple sclerosis. The table came from immunoSEQ multiplex PCR; TCRdb's copy has only in-frame clones and leaves some out. The profile shows about 43,000 clones, about 90% of them singletons. This sample comprised peripheral blood, obtained in the second trimester of pregnancy. The receptors were sampled from a female donor in good health, enrolled as a control in a pregnancy study.

V gene TRBV7-2 combines with J gene TRBJ2-7, with 11 bases matching TRBD2. Germline CDR1 is SGHTA and CDR2 is FQGNSA. The CDR3 runs 16 residues. The V segment lost 3 bases and the J segment 0 bases; nucleotides outside the gene matches: 4. CDR3: CASSFAGLAGSYEQYF. In DNA, the CDR3 is TGTGCCAGCAGCTTTGCTGGACTAGCGGGCTCCTACGAGCAGTACTTC.

The chain carries TRBV5-4 and TRBJ2-2; 8 bases agree with TRBD2. The CDR3 spans 16 residues. Germline loops: CDR1 SGHNT, CDR2 YYREEE (reference sequence). J gave up 2 bases and V 4 bases, and 7 bases lay outside the gene matches. CDR3 coding DNA: TGTGCCAGCAGCCCAACCGGGGGGGCTAACACCGGGGAGCTGTTTTTT. Residues: CASSPTGGANTGELFF.

The V and J genes are TRBV19 and TRBJ1-4; no definite D call. The ends were cut back, 5 bases at V and 2 bases at J, with 15 bases in the middle. Germline V CDR1 and CDR2: LNHDA, SQIVND (reference sequence). The CDR3 has 16 amino acids. CDR3 sequence reads: CASSALDLATNEKLFF. CDR3 nucleotide sequence: TGTGCCAGTAGTGCTTTGGACTTGGCGACTAATGAAAAACTGTTTTTT.

The genes are TRBV29-1 and TRBJ2-3, with 9 bases fitting TRBD1. V was pared by 7 bases and J by 4 bases, with 9 bases of the junction left unmatched. The CDR3 is 14 residues long. The germline gives CDR1 SQVTM, CDR2 ANQGSEA. The DNA of the CDR3 is TGCAGCGCACTCCGGGACAGGGACTCAGATACGCAGTATTTT. Translation: CSALRDRDSDTQYF.

This clone turned up a few times. The gene calls are TRBV4-2 and TRBJ2-1; TRBD1 matches at 9 bases. The CDR3 length is 16 residues. The germline V gene encodes CDR1 LGHNA and CDR2 YNFKEQ. The V gene end was trimmed by 0 bases and the J gene end by 6 bases; junction bases not matched to a gene: 6. CDR3 bases: TGTGCCAGCAGCCAAGACGTGACGACAGGGGGCAATGAGCAGTTCTTC. It is translated as CASSQDVTTGGNEQFF.

The J gene is TRBJ2-3, the V gene TRBV7-9; 8 bases fit TRBD2. Losses at the gene ends were 1 base for V and 0 bases for J; bases not matched to a gene: 12. The CDR3 runs to 19 residues. The V gene's germline CDR1 is SEHNR and CDR2 FQNEAQ (reference sequence). The CDR3 region has the DNA TGTGCCAGCAGCTTAGGTCGCCAGCGGGGGACCCCTAGCACAGATACGCAGTATTTT. As protein: CASSLGRQRGTPSTDTQYF.

The chain links TRBV10-3 to TRBJ2-5, with 9 bases fitting TRBD1. Germline V gives CDR1 ENHRY, CDR2 SYGVKD. The CDR3 contains 13 residues. The V segment lost 5 bases and the J segment 7 bases; nucleotides outside the gene matches: 5. The CDR3 region has the DNA TGTGCCATCAGTTCGGACAGGGGAGGGACCCAGTACTTC. It is translated as CAISSDRGGTQYF.

J is TRBJ1-1 and V is TRBV29-1; no reliable D call. Germline loops: CDR1 SQVTM, CDR2 ANQGSEA. Trimming removed 6 bases at V and 3 bases at J, with 11 bases between. CDR3 length equals 12 residues. The CDR3, as DNA: TGCAGCGTCCGTCCCGGGGACACTGAAGCTTTCTTT. Its protein is CSVRPGDTEAFF.

The chain joins TRBV5-1 to TRBJ2-7, with TRBD1 matching 8 bases. V lost 5 bases to trimming and J lost 1 base; unmatched junction nucleotides: 2. CDR1 is SGHRS, CDR2 YFSETQ, per germline. The CDR3 loop spans 13 amino acids. CDR3 residues: CASSRDRSYEQYF. The CDR3 nucleotides read TGCGCCAGCAGTCGGGACAGGTCCTACGAGCAGTACTTC.

The chain has TRBV18 and TRBJ2-3, with 10 positions matching TRBD1. Germline trimming cut 1 base from V and 5 bases from J; bases unmatched to any gene: 12. The germline CDR1 and CDR2 sequences are KGHSH and LQKENI. CDR3 length: 18 residues. In DNA form, the CDR3 reads TGTGCCAGCTCACCACTACCACCGGGACAGGGGTTTAGAGATACGCAGTATTTT. As protein: CASSPLPPGQGFRDTQYF.

V usage is TRBV30 and J usage is TRBJ2-4; TRBD2 is a possible D gene (5 bases). V was trimmed by 1 base and J by 3 bases, leaving 13 bases between them. The length of the CDR3 is 15 residues. Germline CDR1 is GTSNPN and CDR2 is SVGIG (reference sequence). The CDR3 bases are TGTGCCTGGAGTGAGGTCCTCGGAGGCAAAAACATTCAGTACTTC. This gives the protein CAWSEVLGGKNIQYF.

The chain recombines TRBV5-6 with TRBJ1-1; 8 bases are shared with TRBD1. The trim removed 8 bases at V and 4 bases at J, leaving 19 bases unmatched. The CDR3 is 17 residues long. From germline, CDR1 is SGHDT and CDR2 YYEEEE. The CDR3 loop reads CASNDMTGAGLRTEAFF. DNA for the CDR3: TGTGCCAGTAACGACATGACAGGGGCGGGGTTGCGCACTGAAGCTTTCTTT.

The V gene is TRBV30, the J gene TRBJ1-5; D ambiguous. The V end lost 2 bases, the J end lost 2 bases, and 7 bases lay between the germline ends. CDR3 length: 13 residues. Germline V CDR1 and CDR2: GTSNPN, SVGIG (reference sequence). The CDR3 here is CAWSREGNQPQHF. CDR3 coding DNA: TGTGCCTGGAGTCGGGAGGGCAATCAGCCCCAGCATTTT.

The CDR3 bases are TGTGCCAGCAGTGAGAGACAGCTCCTAACTGAAGCTTTCTTT. This gives the protein CASSERQLLTEAFF. The chain combines TRBV6-1 with TRBJ1-1, with a possible D match to TRBD1 (5 bases). The germline V and J ends were trimmed by 3 bases and 5 bases, with 13 bases remaining between them. CDR3 length: 14 residues. Germline lookup yields CDR1 MNHNS and CDR2 SASEGT.

This CDR3 reads CASSQGGLGEQFF. In nucleotides, the CDR3 is TGCGCCAGCAGCCAAGGCGGACTTGGTGAGCAGTTCTTC. The gene calls are TRBV4-1 and TRBJ2-1; TRBD2 is a possible D gene (5 bases). The CDR3 runs to 13 residues. V shed 1 base and J shed 9 bases, with 10 bases lying between them. Germline V gives CDR1 MGHRA, CDR2 YSYEKL.

In nucleotides, the CDR3 is TGTGCCAGCAGTCCCACAGGGCAGGACTACGAGCAGTACTTC. It encodes CASSPTGQDYEQYF. This chain connects TRBV27 to TRBJ2-7; D possibly corresponds to TRBD1 (6 bases). The germline CDR1 and CDR2 sequences are MNHEY and SMNVEV (reference sequence). The CDR3 totals 14 residues. V lost 5 bases to trimming and J lost 3 bases, with 14 bases between them.

This rearrangement joins TRBV6-5 to TRBJ1-1, with a tentative D call TRBD1 (6 bases). The CDR3 runs 14 residues. CDR1 MNHEY and CDR2 SVGAGI come from the germline V gene. V was clipped by 0 bases and J by 1 base, with 6 bases between them. The CDR3 DNA sequence: TGTGCCAGCAGTTACTCGACAGGGAACACTGAAGCTTTCTTT. It is translated as CASSYSTGNTEAFF.

J is TRBJ1-2 and V is TRBV6-1; TRBD1 aligns across 8 bases. The V and J ends lost 9 bases and 3 bases, in that order; junction bases with no gene match: 6. The CDR3 spans 13 residues. Germline V gene data show CDR1 as MNHNS and CDR2 as SASEGT. The CDR3 protein is CASAGGQDYGYTF. In DNA form, the CDR3 reads TGTGCCAGTGCCGGGGGACAGGACTATGGCTACACCTTC.

This chain connects TRBV7-2 to TRBJ2-7; 10 nucleotides agree with TRBD2. From germline, CDR1 is SGHTA and CDR2 FQGNSA. With 2 bases clipped from V and 7 bases from J, the junction kept 14 bases outside the gene matches. The CDR3 is made up of 17 amino acids. DNA of the CDR3: TGTGCCAGCAGCTTAAGAACTAGCGGGGCAATCTTCGGGGAGCAGTACTTC. Its translation is CASSLRTSGAIFGEQYF.

The V call is TRBV28, the J call TRBJ1-5, with D perhaps TRBD1 (6 bases). This CDR3 contains 15 residues. Germline V CDR1 and CDR2: MDHEN, SYDVKM. Trimming took 3 bases from V and 11 from J, leaving 20 bases between them. The CDR3 protein is CASSLPDRPNKAQHF. The CDR3, as DNA: TGTGCCAGCAGTTTGCCCGACAGGCCGAATAAGGCCCAGCATTTT.

The V gene is TRBV5-6, the J gene TRBJ1-1, with TRBD1 matching 9 bases. Germline CDR1 is SGHDT and CDR2 is YYEEEE. This CDR3 has 15 residues. V shed 1 base, J shed 3 bases, and the junction held 4 bases outside the gene matches. The CDR3 is CASSLFDRGDTEAFF. In DNA, the CDR3 is TGTGCCAGCAGCTTGTTTGACAGGGGGGACACTGAAGCTTTCTTT.

V gene TRBV5-4 combines with J gene TRBJ1-2, with D perhaps TRBD1 (6 bases). The CDR3 is made up of 15 amino acids. Per germline, CDR1 SGHNT and CDR2 YYREEE (reference sequence). With 2 bases removed from V and 0 bases from J, the gap between germline ends came to 11 bases. The CDR3 is CASSFQGRANYGYTF. The CDR3 bases are TGTGCCAGCAGCTTCCAGGGGAGGGCTAACTATGGCTACACCTTC.